The rows below give T cell receptor beta chains drawn from one sample of a study of preoperative IRX-2 immunotherapy in early breast cancer. Method: immunoSEQ multiplex PCR; TCRdb's copy keeps in-frame clones and lacks some. The table shows roughly 13,000 clones, with approximately 90% occurring only once. Sampling was performed from a patient treated with IRX-2 immunotherapy. Receptors were obtained from a human donor with breast cancer. Each CDR3 is given with its conserved first and last residue. D genes are given only for firm matches. Clone size is shown for a subset of rows, as once, few, many or a class of expanded clone.

clone size: -; D gene: -; J gene: TRBJ1-1; V gene: TRBV15; CDR3 protein: CATSRGQGWTEAFF; CDR3 DNA: TGTGCCACCAGCAGAGGGCAGGGGTGGACTGAAGCTTTCTTT
clone size: -; D gene: TRBD1; J gene: TRBJ1-2; V gene: TRBV29-1; CDR3 protein: CSARKGGTGDLNYGYTF; CDR3 DNA: TGCAGCGCCCGAAAGGGGGGGACAGGTGATCTTAACTATGGCTACACCTTC
clone size: once; D gene: TRBD2; J gene: TRBJ2-1; V gene: TRBV19; CDR3 protein: CASSIIGGGSYNEQFF; CDR3 DNA: TGTGCCAGTAGTATAATCGGGGGGGGCAGCTACAATGAGCAGTTCTTC
clone size: -; D gene: -; J gene: TRBJ1-1; V gene: TRBV20-1; CDR3 protein: CSAGRGTEAFF; CDR3 DNA: TGCAGTGCGGGCAGAGGCACTGAAGCTTTCTTT
clone size: -; D gene: -; J gene: TRBJ1-2; V gene: TRBV7-2; CDR3 protein: CASSSYQVARYTF; CDR3 DNA: TGTGCCAGCAGCTCGTACCAGGTGGCTCGGTACACCTTC
clone size: -; D gene: TRBD1; J gene: TRBJ1-1; V gene: TRBV18; CDR3 protein: CASSPQQGASEAFF; CDR3 DNA: TGTGCCAGCTCACCCCAACAGGGGGCTAGTGAAGCTTTCTTT
clone size: -; D gene: TRBD1; J gene: TRBJ1-6; V gene: TRBV6-5; CDR3 protein: CASRLGQDNSPLHF; CDR3 DNA: TGTGCCAGCAGGCTGGGACAGGATAATTCACCCCTCCACTTT
clone size: -; D gene: TRBD2; J gene: TRBJ2-1; V gene: TRBV12-5; CDR3 protein: CASGDAGGGTNYNEQFF; CDR3 DNA: TGTGCTAGTGGGGACGCCGGGGGGGGAACAAACTACAATGAGCAGTTCTTC
clone size: -; D gene: -; J gene: TRBJ1-2; V gene: TRBV9; CDR3 protein: CASSVGEANYGYTF; CDR3 DNA: TGTGCCAGCAGCGTAGGGGAGGCTAACTATGGCTACACCTTC
clone size: -; D gene: -; J gene: TRBJ2-7; V gene: TRBV6-5; CDR3 protein: CASSYSSVPGTYEQYF; CDR3 DNA: TGTGCCAGCAGTTACTCTAGTGTCCCAGGGACCTACGAGCAGTACTTC
clone size: -; D gene: -; J gene: TRBJ2-1; V gene: TRBV7-6; CDR3 protein: CASSLVPTKSYNEQFF; CDR3 DNA: TGTGCCAGCAGCCTGGTCCCCACCAAATCCTACAATGAGCAGTTCTTC
clone size: -; D gene: -; J gene: TRBJ2-1; V gene: TRBV7-6; CDR3 protein: CASSLGSFSYNEQFF; CDR3 DNA: TGTGCCAGCAGCTTAGGTAGCTTCTCCTACAATGAGCAGTTCTTC
clone size: -; D gene: TRBD1; J gene: TRBJ2-2; V gene: TRBV28; CDR3 protein: CASSSYSRDSGNGELFF; CDR3 DNA: TGTGCCAGCAGTTCATACTCCCGGGACAGCGGAAACGGGGAGCTGTTTTTT
clone size: -; D gene: TRBD2; J gene: TRBJ2-1; V gene: TRBV10-2; CDR3 protein: CASNPGLAYIYEQFF; CDR3 DNA: TGCGCCAGCAACCCGGGACTAGCGTATATATATGAGCAGTTCTTC
clone size: -; D gene: -; J gene: TRBJ1-2; V gene: TRBV7-2; CDR3 protein: CASSLVGNREGGYTF; CDR3 DNA: TGTGCCAGCAGCTTAGTAGGGAACAGGGAGGGCGGCTACACCTTC
clone size: -; D gene: -; J gene: TRBJ1-2; V gene: TRBV19; CDR3 protein: CASSIGGLWTRNGYTF; CDR3 DNA: TGTGCCAGTAGCATAGGGGGGCTCTGGACCAGGAATGGCTACACCTTC
clone size: -; D gene: -; J gene: TRBJ2-5; V gene: TRBV7-9; CDR3 protein: CASSSTPGPLEETQYF; CDR3 DNA: TGTGCCAGCAGTTCAACACCGGGACCCCTCGAAGAGACCCAGTACTTC
clone size: -; D gene: -; J gene: TRBJ1-1; V gene: TRBV9; CDR3 protein: CASSTGGGWAFF; CDR3 DNA: TGTGCCAGCAGCACCGGTGGGGGCTGGGCTTTCTTT
clone size: -; D gene: -; J gene: TRBJ1-2; V gene: TRBV4-1; CDR3 protein: CASSQPSIRGSGYTF; CDR3 DNA: TGCGCCAGCAGCCAACCCTCTATCAGGGGTAGCGGCTACACCTTC
clone size: -; D gene: -; J gene: TRBJ1-2; V gene: TRBV6-1; CDR3 protein: CASSESHLKGYGYTF; CDR3 DNA: TGTGCCAGCAGTGAAAGTCATCTAAAGGGGTATGGCTACACCTTC
clone size: -; D gene: -; J gene: TRBJ1-5; V gene: TRBV27; CDR3 protein: CASSTQPGSNQPQHF; CDR3 DNA: TGTGCCAGCAGTACCCAACCAGGGTCGAATCAGCCCCAGCATTTT
clone size: -; D gene: TRBD2; J gene: TRBJ2-7; V gene: TRBV29-1; CDR3 protein: CSVLRRRGESEQYF; CDR3 DNA: TGCAGCGTCCTTCGACGACGGGGGGAATCCGAGCAGTACTTC
clone size: few; D gene: -; J gene: TRBJ2-1; V gene: TRBV6-1; CDR3 protein: CASSEEGLEQFF; CDR3 DNA: TGTGCCAGCAGTGAAGAGGGCCTAGAGCAGTTCTTC
clone size: -; D gene: TRBD1; J gene: TRBJ1-3; V gene: TRBV27; CDR3 protein: CASSRGQGYTIYF; CDR3 DNA: TGTGCCAGCAGTAGGGGACAGGGGTACACCATATATTTT
clone size: once; D gene: -; J gene: TRBJ2-7; V gene: TRBV21-1; CDR3 protein: CASSKGLAGGTYEQYF; CDR3 DNA: TGTGCCAGCAGCAAAGGACTAGCGGGGGGTACCTACGAGCAGTACTTC
clone size: -; D gene: -; J gene: TRBJ1-6; V gene: TRBV14; CDR3 protein: CASSQETANSPLHF; CDR3 DNA: TGTGCCAGCAGCCAAGAGACAGCTAATTCACCCCTCCACTTT
clone size: once; D gene: -; J gene: TRBJ2-5; V gene: TRBV11-3; CDR3 protein: CASSLGLVNHQETQYF; CDR3 DNA: TGTGCCAGCAGCTTAGGGCTAGTGAACCACCAAGAGACCCAGTACTTC
clone size: large; D gene: TRBD2; J gene: TRBJ2-1; V gene: TRBV2; CDR3 protein: CASTGLAAINEQFF; CDR3 DNA: TGTGCCAGCACCGGACTAGCGGCGATCAATGAGCAGTTCTTC
clone size: -; D gene: -; J gene: TRBJ2-4; V gene: TRBV6-6; CDR3 protein: CASSYPGGDLMNIQYF; CDR3 DNA: TGTGCCAGCAGTTACCCGGGGGGCGATTTGATGAACATTCAGTACTTC
clone size: -; D gene: TRBD1; J gene: TRBJ2-7; V gene: TRBV6-5; CDR3 protein: CASSYSRAGGIDEQYF; CDR3 DNA: TGTGCCAGCAGTTACTCGAGGGCAGGGGGCATAGACGAGCAGTACTTC
clone size: -; D gene: -; J gene: TRBJ1-5; V gene: TRBV7-6; CDR3 protein: CASSLGGGQPQHF; CDR3 DNA: TGTGCCAGCAGCTTGGGTGGAGGACAGCCCCAGCATTTT
clone size: -; D gene: TRBD1; J gene: TRBJ1-2; V gene: TRBV7-2; CDR3 protein: CASSFNRGPRGYTF; CDR3 DNA: TGTGCCAGCAGCTTCAACAGGGGGCCTCGGGGCTACACCTTC
clone size: once; D gene: -; J gene: TRBJ1-1; V gene: TRBV5-1; CDR3 protein: CASKVDLMNTEAFF; CDR3 DNA: TGCGCCAGCAAGGTAGACCTCATGAACACTGAAGCTTTCTTT
clone size: once; D gene: TRBD1; J gene: TRBJ1-2; V gene: TRBV27; CDR3 protein: CASSPMDRSHYGYTF; CDR3 DNA: TGTGCCAGCAGCCCGATGGACAGGTCCCACTATGGCTACACCTTC
clone size: -; D gene: TRBD1; J gene: TRBJ1-2; V gene: TRBV5-4; CDR3 protein: CASSSGQGGGYTF; CDR3 DNA: TGTGCCAGCAGCTCCGGACAGGGAGGTGGCTACACCTTC
clone size: -; D gene: -; J gene: TRBJ1-2; V gene: TRBV4-1; CDR3 protein: CASSPKGVPGYTF; CDR3 DNA: TGCGCCAGCAGCCCGAAAGGGGTTCCGGGCTACACCTTC
clone size: -; D gene: -; J gene: TRBJ1-5; V gene: TRBV6-6; CDR3 protein: CASSWRRAGQPQHF; CDR3 DNA: TGTGCCAGCAGTTGGCGCAGGGCGGGTCAGCCCCAGCATTTT
clone size: few; D gene: TRBD2; J gene: TRBJ2-7; V gene: TRBV7-9; CDR3 protein: CASSLREGPGLPYEQYF; CDR3 DNA: TGTGCCAGCAGCTTAAGGGAAGGACCGGGACTACCCTACGAGCAGTACTTC
clone size: -; D gene: -; J gene: TRBJ1-5; V gene: TRBV19; CDR3 protein: CASRTTDYSNQPQHF; CDR3 DNA: TGTGCCAGTAGGACGACAGACTATAGCAATCAGCCCCAGCATTTT
clone size: -; D gene: -; J gene: TRBJ2-3; V gene: TRBV6-1; CDR3 protein: CASNNRPPDTQYF; CDR3 DNA: TGTGCCAGCAATAACAGACCCCCGGATACGCAGTATTTT
clone size: -; D gene: -; J gene: TRBJ2-3; V gene: TRBV6-4; CDR3 protein: CASSEKSTDTQYF; CDR3 DNA: TGTGCCAGCAGTGAAAAGAGCACAGATACGCAGTATTTT
clone size: -; D gene: TRBD2; J gene: TRBJ2-5; V gene: TRBV27; CDR3 protein: CASSLWGPTGLAGGGQETQYF; CDR3 DNA: TGTGCCAGCAGTTTATGGGGTCCAACGGGACTAGCGGGGGGCGGCCAAGAGACCCAGTACTTC
clone size: -; D gene: -; J gene: TRBJ2-1; V gene: TRBV5-6; CDR3 protein: CASSRTKDSRSYNEQFF; CDR3 DNA: TGTGCCAGCAGCCGCACAAAAGACTCCCGCTCCTACAATGAGCAGTTCTTC